This entry describes one T cell receptor beta chain. RNA in amounts of about 0.5 to 1 ug was reverse transcribed with random hexamers. TCRdb fed the immunoSEQ multiplex PCR reads into MiXCR, producing one record per CDR3 protein. Seen here are about 240,000 distinct CDR3 sequences, less than 96% observed once, and the top ten hold about 0.095%. The data stem from a study of CD8 T cells in Susac syndrome. Patients with Susac syndrome showed fulfilment of recently defined diagnostic criteria for definite or probable disease. This clonotype was sampled from a human donor with Susac syndrome. Sequenced input: CD4+ T cells from PBMCs.

CDR3 sequence (DNA): TGTGCCAGCAGTGTGACTAGCGGGAGCCCCGGGGAGCTGTTTTTT. Its protein is CASSVTSGSPGELFF. J is TRBJ2-2 and V is TRBV2, with TRBD2 matching over 12 bases. The CDR3 runs 15 residues. With V trimmed by 4 bases and J by 6 bases, 3 bases remained unmatched. The germline CDR1 and CDR2 sequences are SNHLY and FYNNEI.